The T cell receptor beta chain described here comes from a study of blood T cell repertoires in COVID-19. Looking at the study overall: The samples span acute and convalescent COVID-19 from the United States, Italy and Spain. PBMCs, B-cell-depleted T cells, or T cells were the source of the cDNA or gDNA that made up the material.

Original processing methods: Estimation of nucleated cell counts relied on the amplification of reference gene primers. Data came from immunoSEQ multiplex PCR; TCRdb stores just in-frame clones and leaves some out. D and trimming were read from the DNA, whereas the V and J calls and clone size are those reported in that table. The table has approximately 250,000 clones, roughly 86% seen once. This CDR3 region has 13 residues. Trimming took 6 bases from V and 7 from J; bases not matched to a gene: 8. The chain joins TRBV12-3 or TRBV12-4 to TRBJ2-7, with 8 bases that match TRBD1. This receptor was taken from a man younger than 35 with active or convalescent COVID-19. The sequencing input was peripheral blood. DNA for the CDR3: TGTGCCAGCAGCAACCGGACAGGGCAGGAGCAGTACTTC. Its translation: CASSNRTGQEQYF.